The rows below give T cell receptor beta chains drawn from one sample of a study of T cells in Graves' hyperthyroidism and ophthalmopathy. TCRdb passed the multiplex PCR reads through MiXCR, listing each CDR3 protein once. The sample includes 300,000 to 450,000 distinct CDR3 sequences, over 15% of them seen just once. The sequenced sample consisted of blood. The receptors were sampled from a woman aged 40 to 50 with Graves' ophthalmopathy. Both conserved end residues are part of each CDR3. A D gene is named only where the DNA matches it firmly. Not every row has a clone size; where given, it reads once, few, many or a size class.

v_call,clone_size,d_call,j_call,cdr3_length,cdr3_nt,cdr3_aa
TRBV19,NA,TRBD1,TRBJ2-7,16,TGTGCCAGTAGCCCCACGTCCGGGACAGGGTCCGCCGAGCAGTACTTC,CASSPTSGTGSAEQYF
TRBV6-1,NA,NA,TRBJ1-5,14,TGTGCCAGCTCTCTTCGGTCGAGGGATCAGCCCCAGCATTTT,CASSLRSRDQPQHF
TRBV27,NA,NA,TRBJ2-5,16,TGTGCCAGCAGTTTATTACGGTTCGGCGGAGAAGAGACCCAGTACTTC,CASSLLRFGGEETQYF
TRBV27,many,NA,TRBJ2-7,14,TGTGCCAGCAGTCACGGGGACCGACCCTACGAGCAGTACTTC,CASSHGDRPYEQYF
TRBV24-1,many,NA,TRBJ2-1,15,TGTGCCACCAGTGATCCGGACGTGGGGGGCAATGAGCAGTTCTTC,CATSDPDVGGNEQFF
TRBV12-5,many,TRBD2,TRBJ2-1,16,TGTGCTAGTGGCCCAGGGACTAGCGGGCCGTTAGATGAGCAGTTCTTC,CASGPGTSGPLDEQFF
TRBV12-3/TRBV12-4,NA,TRBD1,TRBJ1-5,13,TGTGCCTCCGGACAGGGTGGCAATCAGCCCCAGCATTTT,CASGQGGNQPQHF
TRBV6-1,NA,TRBD2,TRBJ2-1,15,TGTGCCAGCAGCGCTCTAGCGGGAGAGACGAATGAGCAGTTCTTC,CASSALAGETNEQFF
TRBV27,many,TRBD1,TRBJ2-7,13,TGTGCCAGCAGTTTCTTACAGGGGTACGAGCAGTACTTC,CASSFLQGYEQYF
TRBV19,NA,TRBD1,TRBJ1-5,16,TGTGCCAGTAGTCTCCTGGACAGGTCAGCATATCAGCCCCAGCATTTT,CASSLLDRSAYQPQHF
TRBV20-1,many,TRBD1,TRBJ2-4,15,TGCAGTGCTAGAGACTGGACAGGGGTGAAAAACATTCAGTACTTC,CSARDWTGVKNIQYF
TRBV12-5,medium-sized,NA,TRBJ1-1,13,TGTGCTAGTGGTCGGGACCTGAACACTGAAGCTTTCTTT,CASGRDLNTEAFF
TRBV30,NA,NA,TRBJ1-1,14,TGTGCCTGGAGTCGACCGACAGCGAACACTGAAGCTTTCTTT,CAWSRPTANTEAFF
TRBV11-1,few,NA,TRBJ1-2,15,TGTGCCAGCAGCCCCGGGGAGCCGAGCAACTATGGCTACACCTTC,CASSPGEPSNYGYTF
TRBV19,many,NA,TRBJ2-5,15,TGTGCCAGTTCCAAAGGCCGATCTCCGCAAGAGACCCAGTACTTC,CASSKGRSPQETQYF
TRBV2,many,NA,TRBJ1-1,14,TGTGCCAGCTGGGGGGACGGAGCTAACACTGAAGCTTTCTTT,CASWGDGANTEAFF
TRBV4-1,few,NA,TRBJ2-5,13,TGCGCCAGCAGCCAAGTCCTACAAGAGACCCAGTACTTC,CASSQVLQETQYF
TRBV5-6,many,NA,TRBJ2-2,15,TGTGCCAGCAGCTTGGGGGGATTAGACACCGGGGAGCTGTTTTTT,CASSLGGLDTGELFF
TRBV28,many,NA,TRBJ2-5,14,TGTGCCAGCAGTTTGGGGGGCGCCGGAGAGACCCAGTACTTC,CASSLGGAGETQYF
TRBV20-1,many,NA,TRBJ1-1,15,TGCAGTGCCCCGACTGCGGGACGAGAGAACACTGAAGCTTTCTTT,CSAPTAGRENTEAFF
TRBV7-7,NA,TRBD2,TRBJ2-7,16,TGTGCTAGCAGCTTATGGCTAGCGGGAGTCCACTACGAGCAGTACTTC,CASSLWLAGVHYEQYF
TRBV7-9,many,NA,TRBJ1-1,14,TGTGCCAGCAGCTTAGTGGGTAGCGACACTGAAGCTTTCTTT,CASSLVGSDTEAFF
TRBV20-1,many,NA,TRBJ1-1,12,TGCAGTGCTAGAAAGGACAGTTCCGAAGCTTTCTTT,CSARKDSSEAFF
TRBV15,many,NA,TRBJ2-5,15,TGTGCCACCAGCAGAGATCTAGCCAGCCAAGAGACCCAGTACTTC,CATSRDLASQETQYF
TRBV28,many,NA,TRBJ1-2,14,TGTGCCAGCGTAATCAGGGGACGGAACTATGACTACACCTTC,CASVIRGRNYDYTF
TRBV7-8,many,TRBD1,TRBJ1-5,15,TGTGCCAGCAGCGCAGACAGGGCTAAGAATCAGCCCCAGCATTTT,CASSADRAKNQPQHF
TRBV9,many,NA,TRBJ1-2,15,TGTGTCAGCAGCGTAGATCTCGGGAGGAACTATGGCTACACCTTC,CVSSVDLGRNYGYTF
TRBV5-1,many,NA,TRBJ1-1,15,TGCGCCAGCAGCTCGGCAATGGGGGGTTCCACTGAAGCTTTCTTT,CASSSAMGGSTEAFF
TRBV12-3/TRBV12-4,many,NA,TRBJ2-7,13,TGTGCCAGCAGTTTTCCGGGATCGGACGAGCAGTACTTC,CASSFPGSDEQYF
TRBV15,NA,NA,TRBJ1-2,16,TGTGCCACCAGCAGAGATGAACTCGGGGAGAACTATGGCTACACCTTC,CATSRDELGENYGYTF
TRBV25-1,many,NA,TRBJ2-5,15,TGTGCCAGCAGTGAACCCCGGACGGTTGCGGAGACCCAGTACTTC,CASSEPRTVAETQYF
TRBV11-2,many,TRBD2,TRBJ2-2,15,TGTGCCAGCAGCTTTGGGACTAGGAGTGTCGGGGAGCTGTTTTTT,CASSFGTRSVGELFF
TRBV11-2,many,NA,TRBJ1-5,14,TGTGCCAGCAGCCCGGACGGATTCAATCAGCCCCAGCATTTT,CASSPDGFNQPQHF
TRBV7-6,few,NA,TRBJ2-2,16,TGTGCCAGCAGCCAGGTTCGGGGACCGAACACCGGGGAGCTGTTTTTT,CASSQVRGPNTGELFF
TRBV18,NA,TRBD1,TRBJ1-1,14,TGTGCCAGCTTCCGACAGGGGGCTCAAACTGAAGCTTTCTTT,CASFRQGAQTEAFF
TRBV6-5,many,NA,TRBJ2-5,15,TGTGCCAGCATTACTACTGGGACAAGAGGGGAGACCCAGTACTTC,CASITTGTRGETQYF
TRBV28,many,NA,TRBJ1-2,18,TGTGCCAGCAGTTTTTATCCGGGAATGGGTCCCTTGAACTATGGCTACACCTTC,CASSFYPGMGPLNYGYTF
TRBV28,many,NA,TRBJ1-3,15,TGTGCCAGCAGTTTAGGGGGTTACTCTGGAAACACCATATATTTT,CASSLGGYSGNTIYF
TRBV20-1,many,NA,TRBJ2-5,14,TGCAGTGCTCGAAAAGGGGTAGAAGGGGAGACCCAGTACTTC,CSARKGVEGETQYF
TRBV12-3/TRBV12-4,NA,NA,TRBJ1-1,15,TGTGCCAGCAGTTACGCGGGGGGTCCGAACACTGAAGCTTTCTTT,CASSYAGGPNTEAFF
TRBV10-1,few,TRBD1,TRBJ2-5,15,TGCGCCAGCAGTGAGTGGACAGGGGTCGGAGAGACCCAGTACTTC,CASSEWTGVGETQYF
TRBV27,NA,NA,TRBJ1-1,13,TGTGCCAGCAGGCCGGGCCCCGCACTCGGAGCTTTCTTT,CASRPGPALGAFF
TRBV7-9,many,NA,TRBJ2-2,12,TGTGCCAGCAGCCTTATTCCCGGGGAGCTGTTTTTT,CASSLIPGELFF
TRBV2,many,TRBD1,TRBJ1-1,15,TGTGCCAGCAGCGAAGGACAGGGTGGTAACACTGAAGCTTTCTTT,CASSEGQGGNTEAFF
TRBV5-5,many,TRBD1,TRBJ1-2,16,TGTGCCAGCAGCTTAGACCCCGGGACAGGGGTCTATGGCTACACCTTC,CASSLDPGTGVYGYTF
TRBV30,many,NA,TRBJ2-5,13,TGTGCCTGGAGGCGGGGCCTCCAAGAGACCCAGTACTTC,CAWRRGLQETQYF